The clone carrying this T cell receptor beta chain has a count of ten or more. Using a constant-region primer together with ProtoScript II reverse transcriptase, TCR beta cDNA was made from approximately 500 ng of total RNA. Libraries of TCR beta came from three nested multiplex PCR rounds with slightly modified ARM-PCR. A C-beta reverse primer was combined with TRBV1-TRBV30 forward primers in the first two PCR rounds, and each round had approximately 10 cycles. TCRdb analysed the multiplex PCR reads with MiXCR anew, one entry per CDR3 protein. This table holds under 110,000 distinct CDR3 sequences, about 70% found once. Each 20-30 mg portion of unsorted bulk tissue served as the source for co-extraction of RNA and DNA. Patients underwent resection of primary liver carcinoma. The study enrolled treatment-naive patients with chronic HBV infection. This record belongs to a study of tumor-infiltrating lymphocytes in primary liver carcinoma. About the study: The number of productive TCRbeta reads per sample ranged from roughly 3.5 to 7.13 million and was similar across tissue types.

Germline V gives CDR1 MNHEY, CDR2 SVGAGI. There are 14 residues in the CDR3. Trimming took 7 bases from V and 1 from J, leaving 11 bases between them. V is TRBV6-5 and J is TRBJ2-1; D gene ambiguous. The sequencing input was liver tumor tissue from sampling region 2. This sample's subset: tumor region T2, inferior pole. The source of this sequence is a woman aged 60 to 75 with primary liver carcinoma and hepatitis B virus infection. CDR3 nucleotide sequence: TGTGCCAGCATTCCAAATCTGTCCTACAATGAGCAGTTCTTC. It specifies CASIPNLSYNEQFF.